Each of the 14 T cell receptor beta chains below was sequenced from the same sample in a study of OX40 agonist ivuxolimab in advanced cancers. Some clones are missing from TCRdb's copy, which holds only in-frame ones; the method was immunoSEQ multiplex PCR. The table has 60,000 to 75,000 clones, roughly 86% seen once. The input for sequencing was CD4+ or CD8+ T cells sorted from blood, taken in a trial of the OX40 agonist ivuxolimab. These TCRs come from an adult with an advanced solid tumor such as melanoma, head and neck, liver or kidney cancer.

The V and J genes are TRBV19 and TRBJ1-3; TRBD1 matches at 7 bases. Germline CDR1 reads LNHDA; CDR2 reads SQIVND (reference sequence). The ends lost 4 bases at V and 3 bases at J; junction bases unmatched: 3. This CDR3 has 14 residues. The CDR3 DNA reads TGTGCCAGTAGTACTACAGGGGATGGAAACACCATATATTTT. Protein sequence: CASSTTGDGNTIYF.

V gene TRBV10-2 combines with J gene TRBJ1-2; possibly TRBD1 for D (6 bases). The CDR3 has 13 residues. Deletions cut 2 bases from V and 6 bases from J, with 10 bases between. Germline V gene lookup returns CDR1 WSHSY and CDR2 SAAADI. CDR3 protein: CASSEDRTDGYTF. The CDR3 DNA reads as TGCGCCAGCAGTGAGGACAGGACGGATGGCTACACCTTC.

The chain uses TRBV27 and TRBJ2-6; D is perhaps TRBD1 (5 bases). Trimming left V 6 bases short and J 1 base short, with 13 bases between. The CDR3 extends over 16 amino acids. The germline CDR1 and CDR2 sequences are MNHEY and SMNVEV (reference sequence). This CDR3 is CASRRPSGSGANVLTF. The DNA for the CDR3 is TGTGCCAGCAGGCGACCTTCAGGGTCTGGGGCCAACGTCCTGACTTTC.

DNA for the CDR3: TGCGCCAGCAGCCCTGAGACGCAGGGGGCCTATGGCTACACCTTC. Translated, it gives CASSPETQGAYGYTF. The gene calls are TRBV5-1 and TRBJ1-2; TRBD1 agrees at 8 bases. V lost 4 bases, J lost 4 bases, and 9 bases stayed unmatched. This CDR3 comprises 15 residues. Germline V gene data show CDR1 as SGHRS and CDR2 as YFSETQ.

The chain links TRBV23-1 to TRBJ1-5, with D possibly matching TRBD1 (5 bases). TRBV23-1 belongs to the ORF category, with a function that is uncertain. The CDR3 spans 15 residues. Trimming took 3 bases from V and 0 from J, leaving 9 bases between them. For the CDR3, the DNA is TGCGCCAGCAGTCAGGGGGACCTTAGCAATCAGCCCCAGCATTTT. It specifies CASSQGDLSNQPQHF.

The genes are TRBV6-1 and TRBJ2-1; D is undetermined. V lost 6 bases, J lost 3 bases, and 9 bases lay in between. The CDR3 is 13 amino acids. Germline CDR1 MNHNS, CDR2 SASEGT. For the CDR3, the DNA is TGTGCCAGCAGACGCGAAAACTACAATGAGCAGTTCTTC. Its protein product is CASRRENYNEQFF.

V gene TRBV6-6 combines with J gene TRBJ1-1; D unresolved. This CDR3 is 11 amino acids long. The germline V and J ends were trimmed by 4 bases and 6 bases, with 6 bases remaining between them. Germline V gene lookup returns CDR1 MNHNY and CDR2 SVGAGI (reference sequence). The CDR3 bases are TGTGCCAGCAGTTTGGGCCCTGAAGCTTTCTTT. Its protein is CASSLGPEAFF.

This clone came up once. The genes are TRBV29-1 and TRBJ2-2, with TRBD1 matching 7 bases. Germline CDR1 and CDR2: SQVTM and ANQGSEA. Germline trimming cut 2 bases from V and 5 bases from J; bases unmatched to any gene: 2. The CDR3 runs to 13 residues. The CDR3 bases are TGCAGCGTTGAACCACAGGGGACCGGGGAGCTGTTTTTT. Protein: CSVEPQGTGELFF.

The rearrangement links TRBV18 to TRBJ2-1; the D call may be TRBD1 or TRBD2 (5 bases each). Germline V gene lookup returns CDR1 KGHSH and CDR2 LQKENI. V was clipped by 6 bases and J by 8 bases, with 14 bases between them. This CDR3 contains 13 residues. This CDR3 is CASSSGTGDEQFF. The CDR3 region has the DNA TGTGCCAGCTCTTCGGGGACCGGGGATGAGCAGTTCTTC.

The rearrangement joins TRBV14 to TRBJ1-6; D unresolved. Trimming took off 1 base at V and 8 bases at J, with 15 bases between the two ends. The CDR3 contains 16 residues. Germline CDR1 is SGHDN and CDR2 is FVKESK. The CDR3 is CASSQAVGEADSPLHF. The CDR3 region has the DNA TGTGCCAGCAGCCAAGCCGTCGGGGAGGCGGATTCACCCCTCCACTTT.

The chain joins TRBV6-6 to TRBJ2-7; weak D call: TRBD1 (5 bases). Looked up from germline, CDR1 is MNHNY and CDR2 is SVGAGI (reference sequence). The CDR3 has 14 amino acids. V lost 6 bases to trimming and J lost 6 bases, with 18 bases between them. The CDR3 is CASRPGVQVGEQYF. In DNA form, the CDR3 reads TGTGCCAGCAGGCCCGGCGTACAGGTGGGCGAGCAGTACTTC.

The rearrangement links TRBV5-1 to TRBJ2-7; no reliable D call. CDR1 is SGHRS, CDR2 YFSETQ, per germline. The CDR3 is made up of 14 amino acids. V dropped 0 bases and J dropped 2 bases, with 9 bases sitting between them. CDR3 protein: CASSLDSGTYEQYF. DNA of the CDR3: TGCGCCAGCAGCTTGGATTCAGGAACCTACGAGCAGTACTTC.

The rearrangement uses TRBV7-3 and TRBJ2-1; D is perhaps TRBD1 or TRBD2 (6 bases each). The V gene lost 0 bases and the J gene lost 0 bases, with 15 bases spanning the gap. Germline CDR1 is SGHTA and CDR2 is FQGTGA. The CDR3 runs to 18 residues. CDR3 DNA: TGTGCCAGCAGCTTAACCGGGGGCACTGGGAGCTCCTACAATGAGCAGTTCTTC. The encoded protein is CASSLTGGTGSSYNEQFF.

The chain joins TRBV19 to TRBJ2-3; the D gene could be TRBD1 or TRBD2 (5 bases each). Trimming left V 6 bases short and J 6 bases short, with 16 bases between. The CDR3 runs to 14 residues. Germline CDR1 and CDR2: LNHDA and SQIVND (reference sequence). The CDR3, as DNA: TGTGCCAGTAGATCAGGGACCCTCGGCGATACGCAGTATTTT. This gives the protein CASRSGTLGDTQYF.